The 20 T cell receptor beta chains reported below all come from one sample, sequenced in a study of Graves' ophthalmopathy and Graves' hyperthyroidism. TCR beta CDR3 regions were amplified from RNA transcripts. The first round was an RT-PCR with HTBI primers, and the second round was a multiplex PCR. TCRdb called the multiplex PCR reads again in MiXCR, with one record for every CDR3 protein. Of some 380,000 distinct CDR3 sequences listed, approximately 15% were seen once; the top ten hold 5.5% to 7%. The specimen sequenced was peripheral blood. These receptors were collected from a woman aged 18-29 years with stable Graves' hyperthyroidism.

This clonotype was counted many times. The CDR3 coding sequence is TGTGCCAGCAGCTTATCCAGAGGTGATGGCTACACCTTC. Its translation: CASSLSRGDGYTF. The V gene is TRBV11-2, the J gene TRBJ1-2; no clear D. The CDR3 extends over 13 amino acids. CDR1 and CDR2 (germline): SGHAT, FQNNGV. V was shortened by 2 bases and J by 6 bases, with 10 bases between the two germline ends.

The chain uses TRBV6-1 and TRBJ2-7; TRBD2 is a possible D gene (6 bases). The CDR3 runs to 14 residues. Trimming shortened V by 4 bases and J by 1 base, and 11 bases separated the two germline ends. CDR1 MNHNS and CDR2 SASEGT come from the germline V gene. In DNA, the CDR3 is TGTGCCAGCAGTGGCTCCGGGGGATCCTACGAGCAGTACTTC. It specifies CASSGSGGSYEQYF.

This clonotype was counted at least ten times. J is TRBJ2-5 and V is TRBV24-1, with a possible D match to TRBD2 (6 bases). V gave up 0 bases and J gave up 4 bases, with 17 bases separating them. Germline-derived CDR1 and CDR2 are KGHDR and SFDVKD. This CDR3 is 17 amino acids long. The CDR3 DNA reads as TGTGCCACCAGTGATTTGCCTGGGACTTCAGCACGAGAGACCCAGTACTTC. Residues: CATSDLPGTSARETQYF.

A few counts support this clonotype. A clone one base away is much larger, so this may be a read error. The chain has TRBV5-1 and TRBJ2-7; 9 bases are a match to TRBD1. Per the germline V gene, CDR1 is SGHRS and CDR2 is YFSETQ. This CDR3 comprises 20 residues. J was trimmed by 3 bases and V by 0 bases; bases with no gene match: 19. CDR3 sequence reads: CASSLGLFSGGTGRRYEQYF. CDR3 coding DNA: TGCGCCAGCAGCTTGGGACTCTTTTCTGGCGGGACAGGGAGGCGCTACGAGCAGTACTTC.

This chain connects TRBV6-1 to TRBJ1-3, with D possibly TRBD1 on 6 matching bases. This CDR3 contains 15 residues. Trimming took 2 bases from V and 0 from J, leaving 8 bases between them. Germline V gives CDR1 MNHNS, CDR2 SASEGT. The CDR3 loop is CASSERDNSGNTIYF. The CDR3 DNA follows: TGTGCCAGCAGTGAACGGGACAACTCTGGAAACACCATATATTTT.

This clonotype was observed many times. V gene TRBV6-2 or TRBV6-3 combines with J gene TRBJ1-1; D is possibly TRBD1 (5 bases). Trimming pared 0 bases from V and 4 bases from J, leaving 21 bases between. The CDR3 loop spans 18 amino acids. Germline CDR1 MNHEY, CDR2 SVGEGT. CDR3 nucleotide sequence: TGTGCCAGCAGTTACTCGAATCGTCGGGGGAGCGTCGGCACTGAAGCTTTCTTT. This translates into CASSYSNRRGSVGTEAFF.

This clonotype was observed at least ten times. The gene calls are TRBV5-1 and TRBJ1-2; weak D call: TRBD1 (5 bases). The CDR3 spans 13 residues. Germline CDR1 reads SGHRS; CDR2 reads YFSETQ. Trimming pared 0 bases from V and 8 bases from J, leaving 11 bases between. DNA for the CDR3: TGCGCCAGCAGCTTGGGGGCCAGGGACGGCTACACCTTC. Translation: CASSLGARDGYTF.

This clonotype was observed at least ten times. The gene calls are TRBV19 and TRBJ1-6; 7 bases are a match to TRBD1. V gave up 2 bases and J gave up 14 bases; unmatched junction bases: 18. Germline values: CDR1 LNHDA, CDR2 SQIVND (reference sequence). This CDR3 is 17 amino acids long. CDR3 loop: CASSITPRTGGSSTLHF. CDR3 coding DNA: TGTGCCAGTAGTATAACCCCCCGGACAGGCGGTTCTTCCACCCTCCACTTT. Together with reference TRBV19 and TRBJ1-6, the CDR3 gives the full variable domain: DGGITQSPKYLFRKEGQNVTLSCEQNLNHDAMYWYRQDPGQGLRLIYYSQIVNDFQKGDIAEGYSVSREKKESFPLTVTSAQKNPTAFYLCASSITPRTGGSSTLHFGNGTRLTVT.

In its sample, this clonotype was seen many times. This rearrangement joins TRBV27 to TRBJ1-1; D is perhaps TRBD1 (5 bases). The ends were cut back, 6 bases at V and 8 bases at J, with 19 bases in the middle. The CDR3 length is 14 residues. Germline CDR1 MNHEY, CDR2 SMNVEV (reference sequence). The CDR3 sequence is CASSFRWGGTEAFF. In DNA form, the CDR3 reads TGTGCCAGCAGCTTTAGGTGGGGAGGGACGGAAGCTTTCTTT.

This clonotype showed up many times. The chain is built from TRBV6-1 and TRBJ1-2; TRBD1 is a possible D gene (5 bases). CDR1 is MNHNS, CDR2 SASEGT, per germline. CDR3 size: 13 residues. The V end lost 7 bases, the J end lost 7 bases, and 16 bases lay between the germline ends. CDR3 residues: CASTHGGMSGYTF. CDR3 nucleotides: TGTGCCAGCACCCACGGGGGGATGAGTGGCTACACCTTC.

The rearrangement joins TRBV11-3 to TRBJ2-2, with D possibly TRBD2 on 5 matching bases. Trimming removed 5 bases at V and 6 bases at J, with 16 bases between. The CDR3 extends over 15 amino acids. Germline values: CDR1 SGHNT, CDR2 YENEEA. For the CDR3, the DNA is TGTGCCAGCAGCCCTGACACCGCGGGCGCCGGGGAGCTGTTTTTT. It yields the protein CASSPDTAGAGELFF.

The chain employs TRBV5-1 and TRBJ2-7; TRBD1 matches 10 bases. The J segment lost 4 bases and the V segment lost 4 bases, leaving 8 bases of the junction unmatched. Germline V gene lookup returns CDR1 SGHRS and CDR2 YFSETQ. The CDR3 covers 15 residues. CDR3 bases: TGCGCCAGCAGCAACCCGGGACAGGGGATATACGAGCAGTACTTC. This translates into CASSNPGQGIYEQYF.

This clonotype was detected many times. The DNA of the CDR3 is TGTGCCAGCAGCCACAAGGCAGGCCCCTTTCGGGACACTGAAGCTTTCTTT. It specifies CASSHKAGPFRDTEAFF. The V and J genes are TRBV11-1 and TRBJ1-1; D not certain. The CDR3 length is 17 residues. V was cut by 5 bases and J by 3 bases, with 22 bases left in between. Germline V lookup: CDR1 SGHAT, CDR2 FQDESV (reference sequence).

This clonotype showed up many times. V gene TRBV5-1 combines with J gene TRBJ1-2; no clear D. The V gene's germline CDR1 is SGHRS and CDR2 YFSETQ. V lost 6 bases and J 8 bases, leaving 14 bases between the germline ends. This CDR3 region has 12 residues. The CDR3 nucleotides are TGCGCCAGCACCACCGCTGGCGAAGGCTACACCTTC. Protein product: CASTTAGEGYTF.

This clonotype was observed at least ten times. This sequence joins TRBV29-1 and TRBJ1-1; a possible D gene is TRBD1 (5 bases). Germline V gene sequence: CDR1 SQVTM, CDR2 ANQGSEA. The ends were cut back, 3 bases at V and 1 base at J, with 9 bases in the middle. CDR3 length equals 13 residues. The CDR3 spells CSVERRGNTEAFF. The CDR3 DNA is TGCAGCGTTGAGAGGAGGGGGAACACTGAAGCTTTCTTT.

This clonotype was seen repeatedly, ten times or more. The chain is built from TRBV6-1 and TRBJ2-7; D tentatively reads TRBD1 or TRBD2 (5 bases each). Trimming took off 6 bases at V and 5 bases at J, with 20 bases between the two ends. The germline V gene encodes CDR1 MNHNS and CDR2 SASEGT. The CDR3 length is 15 residues. The CDR3 loop reads CASSEPGTPPNEQYF. DNA for the CDR3: TGTGCCAGCAGCGAACCTGGGACCCCCCCCAACGAGCAGTACTTC.

This clonotype was detected ten times or more. This chain joins TRBV12-3 or TRBV12-4 and TRBJ1-2, with unresolved D. V lost 5 bases, J lost 2 bases, and 24 bases lay in between. The CDR3 covers 18 residues. The CDR3 nucleotides are TGTGCCAGCAGTCCCACGCCCTTACAATATGCCTCCAACTATGGCTACACCTTC. Translation: CASSPTPLQYASNYGYTF.

This clonotype was found many times. The chain uses TRBV6-2 or TRBV6-3 and TRBJ2-5, with TRBD1 matching over 9 bases. The CDR3 is made up of 14 amino acids. The V and J ends lost 6 bases and 1 base, in that order; junction bases with no gene match: 3. Germline CDR1 and CDR2: MNHEY and SVGEGT. The DNA for the CDR3 is TGTGCCAGCAGCGGGACAGGGACCCAAGAGACCCAGTACTTC. It encodes CASSGTGTQETQYF.

Note on this clonotype: The junction shows a germline mismatch at one end, possibly a read error. The rearrangement joins TRBV5-1 to TRBJ1-2; TRBD1 is a possible D gene (6 bases). The CDR3 totals 13 residues. Per germline, CDR1 SGHRS and CDR2 YFSETQ. CDR3 amino acids: CAGSPRDTYGYTF. For the CDR3, the DNA is TGCGCCGGCAGCCCCCGGGACACCTATGGCTACACCTTC. Supplemented by reference TRBV5-1 and TRBJ1-2, the full variable domain reads KAGVTQTPRYLIKTRGQQVTLSCSPISGHRSVSWYQQTPGQGLQFLFEYFSETQRNKGNFPGRFSGRQFSNSRSEMNVSTLELGDSALYLCAGSPRDTYGYTFGSGTRLTVV.

This clonotype was observed many times. The CDR3 is CATSETDRGQGETQYF. The CDR3 DNA reads as TGTGCCACCAGTGAGACGGACAGGGGGCAAGGAGAGACCCAGTACTTC. The chain uses TRBV24-1 and TRBJ2-5, with 11 bases identical to TRBD1. The germline gives CDR1 KGHDR, CDR2 SFDVKD. V lost 4 bases, J lost 4 bases, and 7 bases stayed unmatched. This CDR3 has 16 residues.